The 20 T cell receptor beta chains reported below all come from one sample, sequenced in a study of radiotherapy plus CTLA-4 blockade in lung cancer listed by TCRdb under 2018. The library came from the immunoSEQ multiplex PCR assay. TCRdb took over this immuneACCESS table, retaining in-frame rearrangements with V and J assigned. Such tables are incomplete; in checked studies, under half of the missing clones stem from an unresolved V gene, and the remainder is unexplained. This sample holds roughly 110,000 clones; 70% to 90% were observed only once. Together, the top ten hold over 2% of the sample. This material consisted of peripheral blood, taken from a patient treated with radiotherapy plus ipilimumab. Receptor source: a human donor with non-small cell lung cancer that progressed on radiotherapy plus ipilimumab. Some clones in this sample may be carry-over from other donors' samples.

The J gene is TRBJ1-6, the V gene TRBV2; possible D gene TRBD1, 5 bases. Germline V gene data show CDR1 as SNHLY and CDR2 as FYNNEI. With 2 bases removed from V and 9 bases from J, the gap between germline ends came to 11 bases. The CDR3 extends over 14 amino acids. DNA for the CDR3: TGTGCCAGCAGTGAAATCAGGGTGTTTTCACCCCTCCACTTT. Translation gives CASSEIRVFSPLHF.

The chain couples TRBV4-3 to TRBJ2-3, with a possible D match to TRBD1 (6 bases). Trimming pared 4 bases from V and 0 bases from J, leaving 11 bases between. The CDR3 is 15 residues long. Germline V gives CDR1 LGHNA, CDR2 YSLEER. The CDR3 nucleotides are TGCGCCAGCAGCCTAGGACAGAGCAGCACAGATACGCAGTATTTT. Protein: CASSLGQSSTDTQYF.

The chain links TRBV7-9 to TRBJ2-4; D perhaps matches TRBD2 (6 bases). Looked up from germline, CDR1 is SEHNR and CDR2 is FQNEAQ (reference sequence). The CDR3 is made up of 13 amino acids. V dropped 3 bases and J dropped 7 bases, with 10 bases sitting between them. The CDR3 sequence: CASSLGLMNIQYF. Written as DNA, the CDR3 is TGTGCCAGCAGCTTGGGACTGATGAACATTCAGTACTTC.

In nucleotides, the CDR3 is TGTGCCAGCAGTCCCCCCACCCCTAACTATGGCTACACCTTC. This encodes CASSPPTPNYGYTF. This chain joins TRBV6-6 and TRBJ1-2; unclear D gene. This CDR3 has 14 residues. V lost 5 bases, J lost 0 bases, and 10 bases lay in between. CDR1 is MNHNY, CDR2 SVGAGI, per germline (reference sequence).

This chain connects TRBV7-2 to TRBJ1-1; D is ambiguous. The germline gives CDR1 SGHTA, CDR2 FQGNSA. The CDR3 totals 13 residues. Trimming stripped 8 bases from V and 5 bases from J, with 15 bases between. CDR3 sequence: CASLYQSGTEAFF. The CDR3 nucleotides are TGTGCCAGCTTATACCAATCGGGGACTGAAGCTTTCTTT.

The rearrangement links TRBV9 to TRBJ1-2, with TRBD1 identical over 8 bases. V was clipped by 0 bases and J by 6 bases; unmatched bases: 4. The germline V gene encodes CDR1 SGDLS and CDR2 YYNGEE. The CDR3 runs to 14 residues. The CDR3 bases are TGTGCCAGCAGCGTAGCTGGGGACAGGAATGGCTACACCTTC. It codes for CASSVAGDRNGYTF.

The genes are TRBV4-1 and TRBJ2-7; 7 positions match TRBD1. This CDR3 region has 16 residues. Trimming removed 4 bases from V and 6 bases from J; junction bases left unmatched: 15. Germline CDR1 is MGHRA and CDR2 is YSYEKL. DNA of the CDR3: TGCGCCAGCAGCCGCCGCACAGGGGCCGACGACCCCGAGCAGTACTTC. Translated: CASSRRTGADDPEQYF.

This clone was counted once. The chain combines TRBV7-2 with TRBJ2-7; 9 bases agree with TRBD2. Per germline, CDR1 SGHTA and CDR2 FQGNSA. With 3 bases clipped from V and 4 bases from J, the junction kept 4 bases outside the gene matches. This CDR3 spans 14 amino acids. In DNA form, the CDR3 reads TGTGCCAGCAGCTTCCGCGGGGGGGAATACGAGCAGTACTTC. Protein: CASSFRGGEYEQYF.

This sequence joins TRBV5-3 and TRBJ1-1; no firm D call. TRBV5-3 is given ORF status, its function remaining uncertain. Trimming took 6 bases from V and 6 from J, leaving 12 bases between them. This CDR3 has 12 residues. In nucleotides, the CDR3 is TGTGCCAGAACCCCCCCTCTTCCTGAAGCTTTCTTT. Amino acids: CARTPPLPEAFF.

V and J are TRBV19 and TRBJ1-1, with D unresolved. The V gene's germline CDR1 is LNHDA and CDR2 SQIVND (reference sequence). V lost 0 bases to trimming and J lost 1 base, with 9 bases between them. This CDR3 contains 15 residues. The CDR3 DNA sequence: TGTGCCAGTAGTATAGATCGTGGGGAGAACACTGAAGCTTTCTTT. Translating gives CASSIDRGENTEAFF.

The V gene is TRBV2, the J gene TRBJ2-1; 15 nucleotides agree with TRBD2. Germline CDR1 and CDR2: SNHLY and FYNNEI. Trimming took 6 bases from V and 6 from J; bases not matched to a gene: 6. This CDR3 contains 16 residues. CDR3 DNA: TGTGCCAGCAGCCGGGGACTAGCGGGGGGCCGCAATGAGCAGTTCTTC. Its protein is CASSRGLAGGRNEQFF.

The chain combines TRBV6-4 with TRBJ2-4; TRBD1 might be the D (5 bases). The CDR3 loop spans 13 amino acids. The V gene lost 7 bases and the J gene lost 9 bases, with 16 bases spanning the gap. From germline, CDR1 is MRHNA and CDR2 SNTAGT. CDR3 in amino acids: CASTPGRVRIQYF. The CDR3 DNA sequence: TGTGCCAGCACCCCGGGCAGGGTCCGCATTCAGTACTTC.

The rearrangement links TRBV7-2 to TRBJ2-7; 8 bases are shared with TRBD2. CDR1 is SGHTA, CDR2 FQGNSA, per germline. Germline trimming cut 1 base from V and 0 bases from J; bases unmatched to any gene: 8. The CDR3 contains 17 residues. CDR3 coding DNA: TGTGCCAGCAGCTTAGTGTGGAGCGGGGGCGACTCCTACGAGCAGTACTTC. Its protein is CASSLVWSGGDSYEQYF.

This clone showed up just a few times. The genes are TRBV6-6 and TRBJ2-7; 8 bases agree with TRBD2. Germline CDR1 reads MNHNY; CDR2 reads SVGAGI (reference sequence). V lost 4 bases to trimming and J lost 6 bases; unmatched junction nucleotides: 5. The CDR3 is 13 amino acids. In DNA, the CDR3 is TGTGCCAGCAGTTCGGGGACTAGACCCGAGCAGTACTTC. Translating it yields CASSSGTRPEQYF.

V is TRBV28 and J is TRBJ2-7; TRBD2 might be the D (6 bases). Trimming stripped 4 bases from V and 3 bases from J, with 13 bases between. The length of the CDR3 is 14 residues. Germline CDR1 and CDR2: MDHEN and SYDVKM. The CDR3 nucleotides are TGTGCCAGCAGTTCGGGAGACAGACACTACGAGCAGTACTTC. Its translation: CASSSGDRHYEQYF.

The chain has TRBV29-1 and TRBJ2-3; 9 nucleotides line up with TRBD2. The junction had 5 bases not matched to a gene; V was cut back by 5 bases and J by 2 bases. The CDR3 has 14 amino acids. The germline V gene encodes CDR1 SQVTM and CDR2 ANQGSEA. CDR3 DNA: TGCAGCGTTAGCGGGGGGACTACCACAGATACGCAGTATTTT. Protein sequence: CSVSGGTTTDTQYF.

The CDR3 region has the DNA TGTGCCAGCAGCCCCCCCCGTACTAGGGGGCAAGAGACCCAGTACTTC. This codes for CASSPPRTRGQETQYF. The chain couples TRBV9 to TRBJ2-5, with a possible D match to TRBD1 (6 bases). Per germline, CDR1 SGDLS and CDR2 YYNGEE. V lost 4 bases to trimming and J lost 2 bases, with 18 bases between them. The CDR3 extends over 16 amino acids.

The rearrangement joins TRBV5-6 to TRBJ2-5, with D perhaps matching TRBD2 (5 bases). This CDR3 has 15 amino acids. The germline gives CDR1 SGHDT, CDR2 YYEEEE. Trimming pared 1 base from V and 5 bases from J, leaving 15 bases between. The chain's CDR3 is CASSLISGAGETQYF. The CDR3 bases are TGTGCCAGCAGCTTGATTTCGGGTGCGGGCGAGACCCAGTACTTC.

The genes are TRBV5-1 and TRBJ1-1; D not certain. CDR1 is SGHRS, CDR2 YFSETQ, per germline. This CDR3 comprises 14 residues. The germline V and J ends were trimmed by 1 base and 4 bases, with 11 bases remaining between them. CDR3 sequence (DNA): TGCGCCAGCAGCTTGAGAACCGCGGGCACTGAAGCTTTCTTT. This codes for CASSLRTAGTEAFF.

Of note for this clone: Its ends do not fully match the called genes, so a read error is possible. The chain joins TRBV7-7 to TRBJ2-1, with TRBD1 as a possible D gene (6 bases). The CDR3 sequence is 14 residues long. Germline CDR1 SSHAT, CDR2 FNYEAQ (reference sequence). The CDR3 coding sequence is TGTGCTAGCAGCTTGGCAGGGGTTAACAATGAGCAGTTCTTC. It encodes CASSLAGVNNEQFF. Combining the CDR3 with reference TRBV7-7 and TRBJ2-1 gives the whole variable domain GAGVSQSPRYKVTKRGQDVTLRCDPISSHATLYWYQQALGQGPEFLTYFNYEAQPDKSGLPSDRFSAERPEGSISTLTIQRTEQRDSAMYRCASSLAGVNNEQFFGPGTRLTVL.